These T cell receptor beta chains were read from a single sample in a study of blood T cell repertoires in COVID-19. Assay used: immunoSEQ multiplex PCR; TCRdb lists only in-frame clones, some missing. This sample has about 190,000 clones, with more than 70% found just once. The specimen was PBMCs or T cells enriched from blood (not recorded which). All receptors come from a woman in her 30s who had recovered from COVID-19. Each CDR3 is given without its conserved first and last residue. The listing skips clone size in some rows; elsewhere it reads once, few, many or a size class.

clone_size | v_call | cdr3_aa
NA | TRBV28 | ASSLSGVSVNEQF
few | TRBV13 | ASSLSGSRYYEQY
NA | TRBV2 | ASSQEETQY
NA | TRBV27 | ASSLSVLEQPQH
NA | TRBV5-1 | ASSLRSDAGELF
NA | TRBV11-2 | ASSLDPPRGQETQY
NA | TRBV19 | ASSLKEKYGYT
NA | TRBV9 | ASSVASLGGAEAF
once | TRBV2 | ASGLASYTDTQY
few | TRBV5-4 | ASSFTHYGYT
NA | TRBV29-1 | SVAGDRILGTYEQY
NA | TRBV27 | ASSRGDANYGYT
NA | TRBV2 | ASGRGGNYGYT
NA | TRBV7-8 | ASSSLNTGELF
once | TRBV7-2 | ASSLSGTGQETQY
NA | TRBV7-2 | ASSEGLAGYNEQF
NA | TRBV20-1 | SASTGRTFHSNYGYT
NA | TRBV27 | ASTPWGTGGSNSPLH
once | TRBV7-6 | ASSLGPRREYSNQPQH
few | TRBV7-9 | ASSPDRLGANTEAF